The T cell receptor (beta chain) under discussion was sequenced for a study of blood T cell repertoires in COVID-19. Germline V gene sequence: CDR1 SGHNT, CDR2 YYREEE (reference sequence). V lost 4 bases to trimming and J lost 6 bases; unmatched junction nucleotides: 8. CDR3 length: 16 residues. Participants spanned ages roughly 18 to 95 years and resided in 20 to 25 US areas. Sequencing used immunoSEQ multiplex PCR; TCRdb keeps in-frame clones, though not all of them. The data hold about 300,000 clones, with 70% to 90% observed a single time. Sequencing was carried out using PBMCs or T cells enriched from blood (not recorded which). The rearrangement uses TRBV5-4 and TRBJ2-7, with TRBD2 matching 15 bases. The receptor was isolated from a woman under 30 who had recovered from COVID-19. CDR3 sequence: CASSLGLAGGHSEQYF. In DNA, the CDR3 is TGTGCCAGCAGCCTAGGACTAGCGGGAGGGCATAGCGAGCAGTACTTC.